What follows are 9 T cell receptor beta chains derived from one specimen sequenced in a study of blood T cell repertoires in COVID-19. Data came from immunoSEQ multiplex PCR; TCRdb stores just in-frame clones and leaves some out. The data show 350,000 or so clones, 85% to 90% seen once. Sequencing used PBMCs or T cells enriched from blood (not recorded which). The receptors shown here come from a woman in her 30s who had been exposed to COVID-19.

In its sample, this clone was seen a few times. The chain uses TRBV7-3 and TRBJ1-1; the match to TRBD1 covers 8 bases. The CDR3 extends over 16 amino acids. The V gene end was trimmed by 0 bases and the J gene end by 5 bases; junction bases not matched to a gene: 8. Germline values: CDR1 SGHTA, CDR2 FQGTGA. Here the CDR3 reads CASSLTSGQGGTEAFF. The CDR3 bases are TGTGCCAGCAGCTTAACGTCTGGACAGGGAGGTACTGAAGCTTTCTTT. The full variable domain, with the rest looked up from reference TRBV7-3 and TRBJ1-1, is GAGVSQTPSNKVTEKGKYVELRCDPISGHTALYWYRQSLGQGPEFLIYFQGTGAADDSGLPNDRFFAVRPEGSVSTLKIQRTERGDSAVYLCASSLTSGQGGTEAFFGQGTRLTVV.

The CDR3 nucleotides read TGTGCCAGCAGTTTATGGGGGACAGGGTCGGGCTCTGGAAACACCATATATTTT. Translated, it gives CASSLWGTGSGSGNTIYF. The rearrangement links TRBV28 to TRBJ1-3; TRBD1 matches at 9 bases. Looked up from germline, CDR1 is MDHEN and CDR2 is SYDVKM. This CDR3 region has 18 residues. V lost 0 bases to trimming and J lost 0 bases; unmatched junction nucleotides: 6.

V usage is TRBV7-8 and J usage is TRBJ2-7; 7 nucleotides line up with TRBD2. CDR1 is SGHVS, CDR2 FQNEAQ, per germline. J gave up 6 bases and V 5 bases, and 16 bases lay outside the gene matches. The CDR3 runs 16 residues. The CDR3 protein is CASSPRGAGLMGEQYF. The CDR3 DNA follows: TGTGCCAGCAGCCCGAGGGGAGCGGGACTAATGGGCGAGCAGTACTTC.

The DNA of the CDR3 is TGTGCCAGCAGCGTACGACAGGTTACCACCGGGGAGCTGTTTTTT. This encodes CASSVRQVTTGELFF. The chain joins TRBV9 to TRBJ2-2; D perhaps matches TRBD1 (6 bases). The ends were cut back, 1 base at V and 4 bases at J, with 11 bases in the middle. The CDR3 is 15 amino acids. Germline CDR1 SGDLS, CDR2 YYNGEE. Combining the CDR3 with reference TRBV9 and TRBJ2-2 gives the whole variable domain DSGVTQTPKHLITATGQRVTLRCSPRSGDLSVYWYQQSLDQGLQFLIQYYNGEERAKGNILERFSAQQFPDLHSELNLSSLELGDSALYFCASSVRQVTTGELFFGEGSRLTVL.

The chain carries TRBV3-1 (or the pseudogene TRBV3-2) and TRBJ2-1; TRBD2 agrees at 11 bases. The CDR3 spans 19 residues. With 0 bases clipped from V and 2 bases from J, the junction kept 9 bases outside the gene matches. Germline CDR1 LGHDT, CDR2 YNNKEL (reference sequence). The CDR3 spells CASSQEIHGLAGAYNEQFF. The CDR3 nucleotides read TGTGCCAGCAGCCAAGAGATTCATGGACTAGCGGGCGCCTACAATGAGCAGTTCTTC.

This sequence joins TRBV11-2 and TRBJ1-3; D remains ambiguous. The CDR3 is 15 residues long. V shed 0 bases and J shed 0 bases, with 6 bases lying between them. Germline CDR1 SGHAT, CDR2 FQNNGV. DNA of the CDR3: TGTGCCAGCAGCTTAGAGAACTACTCTGGAAACACCATATATTTT. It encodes CASSLENYSGNTIYF.

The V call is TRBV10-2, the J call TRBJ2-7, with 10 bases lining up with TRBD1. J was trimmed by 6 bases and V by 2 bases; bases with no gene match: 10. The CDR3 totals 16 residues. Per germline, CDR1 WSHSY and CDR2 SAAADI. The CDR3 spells CASSELGTGEGVEQYF. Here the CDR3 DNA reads TGCGCCAGCAGTGAGCTAGGGACAGGGGAAGGGGTCGAGCAGTACTTC.

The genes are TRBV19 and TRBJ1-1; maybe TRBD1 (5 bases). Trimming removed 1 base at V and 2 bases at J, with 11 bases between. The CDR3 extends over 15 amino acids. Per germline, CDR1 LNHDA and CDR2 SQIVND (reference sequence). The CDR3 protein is CASSIAETANTEAFF. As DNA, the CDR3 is TGTGCCAGTAGTATAGCCGAGACAGCCAACACTGAAGCTTTCTTT.

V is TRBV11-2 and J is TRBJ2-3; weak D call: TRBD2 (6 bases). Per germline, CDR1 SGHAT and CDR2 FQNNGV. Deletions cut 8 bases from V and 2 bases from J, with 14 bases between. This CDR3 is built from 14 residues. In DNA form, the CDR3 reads TGTGCCAGCTGGGGGAGGCGGGCCACAGATACGCAGTATTTT. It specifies CASWGRRATDTQYF. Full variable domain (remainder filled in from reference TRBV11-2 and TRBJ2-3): EAGVAQSPRYKIIEKRQSVAFWCNPISGHATLYWYQQILGQGPKLLIQFQNNGVVDDSQLPKDRFSAERLKGVDSTLKIQPAKLEDSAVYLCASWGRRATDTQYFGPGTRLTVL.